This T cell receptor (beta chain) was sequenced for a study of cytomegalovirus exposure and HLA in healthy donors. Amplification used 60 Vbeta primers and 13 Jbeta primers. Clones were read by immunoSEQ multiplex PCR, and TCRdb kept only the in-frame ones, dropping some. The table lists under 200,000 clones, roughly 85% of them singletons. This CDR3 has 14 amino acids. CDR1 and CDR2 (germline): SGHAT, FQNNGV. Trimming cost V 2 bases and J 3 bases, with 11 bases left between them. This TCR came from a woman between 35 and 50 years old in good health and CMV-seronegative. V and J are TRBV11-2 and TRBJ2-7; a possible D gene is TRBD2 (6 bases). Sequenced sample: PBMCs. This CDR3 reads CASSLLGEVYEQYF. DNA for the CDR3: TGTGCCAGCAGCTTATTAGGGGAGGTCTACGAGCAGTACTTC.